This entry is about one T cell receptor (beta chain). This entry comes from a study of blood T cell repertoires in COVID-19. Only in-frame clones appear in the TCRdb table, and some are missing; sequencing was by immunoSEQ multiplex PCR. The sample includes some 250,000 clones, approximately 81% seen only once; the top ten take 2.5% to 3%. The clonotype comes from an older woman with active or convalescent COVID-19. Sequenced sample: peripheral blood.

The CDR3 coding sequence is TGTGCCAGCAGCTTAGTGACAGGGAGTAACTATGGCTACACCTTC. It codes for CASSLVTGSNYGYTF. The rearrangement uses TRBV7-9 and TRBJ1-2; the match to TRBD1 covers 7 bases. The CDR3 is made up of 15 amino acids. Germline CDR1 is SEHNR and CDR2 is FQNEAQ (reference sequence). J lost 1 base, V lost 1 base, and 3 bases had no gene match. Complete variable domain (other parts from reference TRBV7-9 and TRBJ1-2): DTGVSQNPRHKITKRGQNVTFRCDPISEHNRLYWYRQTLGQGPEFLTYFQNEAQLEKSRLLSDRFSAERPKGSFSTLEIQRTEQGDSAMYLCASSLVTGSNYGYTFGSGTRLTVV.